This is a list of T cell receptor beta chains from one sample in a study of OX40 agonist ivuxolimab in advanced cancers. Assay used: immunoSEQ multiplex PCR; TCRdb lists only in-frame clones, some missing. The sample consists of tens of thousands of clones, around 86% of them appearing once. The source material was CD4+ or CD8+ T cells sorted from blood, sampled in a trial of the OX40 agonist ivuxolimab. The receptors shown here come from an adult with an advanced solid tumor such as melanoma, head and neck, liver or kidney cancer. The CDR3 runs from the conserved cysteine through the conserved F or W. Fields, in order: V gene, J gene, clone size, D gene, CDR3 protein, CDR3 DNA. A D gene is named only where the DNA matches it firmly. Expanded clones are given a class, and other clones once, few, many or no size at all.

>TRBV5-1|TRBJ1-1|-|-
CASSLGDLRQNTEAFF
TGCGCCAGCAGCTTGGGAGATCTCCGCCAAAACACTGAAGCTTTCTTT
>TRBV9|TRBJ1-2|-|TRBD1
CASSVIPTGSGGYTF
TGTGCCAGCAGCGTCATCCCGACAGGGTCCGGTGGCTACACCTTC
>TRBV21-1|TRBJ1-5|-|-
CASSTYEPTGGGGQPQHF
TGTGCCAGCAGCACCTACGAACCGACAGGGGGCGGGGGTCAGCCCCAGCATTTT
>TRBV7-2|TRBJ1-2|-|-
CASSPGAGAYDYGYTF
TGTGCCAGCAGCCCCGGGGCAGGGGCATACGACTATGGCTACACCTTC
>TRBV7-9|TRBJ2-3|-|TRBD1
CASSVGQGDTDTQYF
TGTGCCAGCAGCGTGGGACAGGGAGACACAGATACGCAGTATTTT
>TRBV28|TRBJ1-5|-|TRBD1
CASSSGQGLLNQPQHF
TGTGCCAGCAGCTCCGGACAGGGGCTCCTTAATCAGCCCCAGCATTTT
>TRBV5-1|TRBJ2-5|-|TRBD2
CASSLGAGMGETQYF
TGCGCCAGCAGCTTGGGAGCGGGGATGGGAGAGACCCAGTACTTC
>TRBV9|TRBJ2-1|-|TRBD1
CASSGQGVSYNEQFF
TGTGCCAGCAGCGGACAGGGGGTTTCCTACAATGAGCAGTTCTTC
>TRBV7-8|TRBJ1-1|-|-
CASSLASTFGTEAFF
TGTGCCAGCAGCTTAGCGAGCACCTTTGGGACTGAAGCTTTCTTT
>TRBV18|TRBJ1-3|few|-
CASSPRPTGSYSGNTIYF
TGTGCCAGCTCACCCAGGCCAACAGGCTCCTACTCTGGAAACACCATATATTTT
>TRBV18|TRBJ2-1|-|TRBD1
CASSVAQGSSYNEQFF
TGTGCCAGCTCTGTGGCACAGGGGAGCTCCTACAATGAGCAGTTCTTC
>TRBV6-6|TRBJ1-1|once|-
CASSYPPGRGSTEAFF
TGTGCCAGCAGTTACCCTCCAGGGCGGGGGTCGACTGAAGCTTTCTTT
>TRBV6-4|TRBJ2-1|few|-
CASSVLAGPYNEQFF
TGTGCCAGCAGTGTACTGGCGGGACCTTACAATGAGCAGTTCTTC
>TRBV5-1|TRBJ1-1|once|-
CASSSEGGNTEAFF
TGCGCCAGCAGCTCGGAGGGGGGAAACACTGAAGCTTTCTTT
>TRBV28|TRBJ1-3|-|-
CASGRTSGNTIYF
TGTGCCAGCGGTAGAACCTCTGGAAACACCATATATTTT
>TRBV27|TRBJ2-5|-|TRBD1
CASSAWTGGKETQYF
TGTGCCAGCAGTGCCTGGACAGGGGGAAAAGAGACCCAGTACTTC
>TRBV7-6|TRBJ2-1|-|TRBD2
CASSLVLAAYNEQFF
TGTGCCAGCAGCTTAGTCCTAGCGGCCTACAATGAGCAGTTCTTC
>TRBV5-4|TRBJ2-1|-|TRBD2
CASSLQGLAGGKGSYNEQFF
TGTGCCAGCAGCTTACAGGGACTAGCGGGGGGCAAAGGCTCCTACAATGAGCAGTTCTTC
>TRBV11-2|TRBJ1-1|-|-
CASSDNLNTEAFF
TGTGCCAGCTCGGACAACCTGAACACTGAAGCTTTCTTT
>TRBV5-1|TRBJ2-1|-|-
CASSLGGNRNNEQFF
TGCGCCAGCAGCTTGGGGGGTAATCGAAACAATGAGCAGTTCTTC
>TRBV9|TRBJ2-3|-|TRBD2
CASSPGLADTDTQYF
TGTGCCAGCAGCCCGGGACTAGCGGACACAGATACGCAGTATTTT
>TRBV20-1|TRBJ1-2|-|-
CTPGGYTF
TGCACCCCGGGGGGCTACACCTTC
>TRBV6-4|TRBJ2-2|once|-
CASSAANTGELFF
TGTGCCAGCAGTGCAGCGAACACCGGGGAGCTGTTTTTT
>TRBV6-1|TRBJ2-7|-|-
CASSVGGSSYEQYF
TGTGCCAGCAGTGTGGGGGGATCTTCCTACGAGCAGTACTTC
>TRBV5-1|TRBJ1-2|-|-
CASSMDGIYGYTF
TGCGCCAGCAGCATGGACGGCATCTATGGCTACACCTTC
>TRBV7-2|TRBJ2-7|-|-
CASSFSGTGEQYF
TGTGCCAGCAGCTTTTCGGGAACCGGGGAGCAGTACTTC
>TRBV6-5|TRBJ1-1|-|TRBD1
CASSYSGQGATEAFF
TGTGCCAGCAGTTACTCCGGACAGGGGGCCACTGAAGCTTTCTTT
>TRBV28|TRBJ1-3|-|-
CASSLVGNTIYF
TGTGCCAGCAGTTTAGTTGGAAACACCATATATTTT
>TRBV19|TRBJ2-1|few|-
CASSSVYNEQFF
TGTGCCAGTAGCTCAGTGTACAATGAGCAGTTCTTC
>TRBV10-1|TRBJ2-1|-|TRBD2
CASSDPSGGSYNEQFF
TGCGCCAGCAGTGATCCTAGCGGGGGCTCCTACAATGAGCAGTTCTTC
>TRBV5-6|TRBJ1-1|-|-
CASSFGTVNTEAFF
TGTGCCAGCAGCTTCGGGACGGTGAACACTGAAGCTTTCTTT
>TRBV30|TRBJ2-1|-|-
CAWSPPGQGFF
TGTGCCTGGAGTCCACCGGGACAAGGGTTCTTC
>TRBV19|TRBJ2-7|-|-
CASSGRALNNEQYF
TGTGCCAGTAGTGGGCGGGCCCTGAACAACGAGCAGTACTTC
>TRBV21-1|TRBJ2-5|few|-
CASRRSGEETQYF
TGTGCCAGCCGACGCTCAGGGGAGGAGACCCAGTACTTC
>TRBV4-1|TRBJ1-4|-|-
CASSQEVGATNEKLFF
TGCGCCAGCAGCCAAGAAGTGGGGGCAACTAATGAAAAACTGTTTTTT
>TRBV5-8|TRBJ2-7|-|-
CASSLRGKYEQYF
TGTGCCAGCAGCTTACGTGGGAAGTACGAGCAGTACTTC
>TRBV2|TRBJ1-6|-|-
CASSERGAHGNSPLHF
TGTGCCAGCAGTGAACGGGGGGCGCATGGTAATTCACCCCTCCACTTT
>TRBV28|TRBJ2-1|-|-
CASSPPTGYNEQFF
TGTGCCAGCAGTCCACCGACAGGTTACAATGAGCAGTTCTTC